This T cell receptor (beta chain) emerged from a study of glioma-infiltrating T cells after dendritic cell vaccination. Across the whole study: Patients received three intradermal dendritic cell vaccine injections at biweekly intervals. Study results and limitations: Only a small number of patients had complete blood and tumor samples. Higher pretreatment TIL content predicted longer progression-free time and survival.

For this clone: Antigen: not known.

Germline values: CDR1 GTSNPN, CDR2 SVGIG (reference sequence). J lost 3 bases, V lost 3 bases, and 5 bases had no gene match. This CDR3 contains 15 residues. Data came from immunoSEQ multiplex PCR; TCRdb stores just in-frame clones and leaves some out. The sample comprises about 99,000 clones, approximately 80% of which are singletons, and approximately 12% rests with the top ten. This clonotype was obtained from a human donor with glioblastoma. The chain couples TRBV30 to TRBJ2-3; 11 nucleotides align to TRBD1. The material was blood, obtained before dendritic cell vaccination. The CDR3 DNA sequence: TGTGCCTGGAGAAGGACAGGGGGCGGAACAGATACGCAGTATTTT. This sequence encodes CAWRRTGGGTDTQYF.